The rows below give T cell receptor beta chains drawn from one sample of a study of PD-1 blockade in classical Hodgkin lymphoma. The method was immunoSEQ multiplex PCR; TCRdb's version includes in-frame clones alone and lacks a portion of them. This sample has around 65,000 clones, with approximately 90% found just once. The sequencing used peripheral blood mononuclear cells (PBMCs), collected at baseline. The receptors here all came from a human donor with classical Hodgkin lymphoma. The CDR3 runs from the conserved cysteine through the conserved F or W. The order of the fields is clone size, J gene, D gene, V gene, CDR3 protein, CDR3 DNA. The D gene is left open where the match is weak. Clone size, where shown, is once, few, many, or a class for clones that have expanded.

NA TRBJ2-1 NA TRBV4-1 CASSQDPGNEQFF TGCGCCAGCAGCCAAGATCCAGGGAATGAGCAGTTCTTC
NA TRBJ2-5 NA TRBV21-1 CASSPSGTGGSETQYF TGTGCCAGCAGCCCCTCCGGGACAGGGGGCAGCGAGACCCAGTACTTC
NA TRBJ1-1 TRBD1 TRBV19 CASSRPQGDTEAFF TGTGCCAGTAGTAGACCTCAGGGGGACACTGAAGCTTTCTTT
few TRBJ1-6 NA TRBV10-3 CAISGLRDSPLHF TGTGCCATCAGTGGATTAAGGGATTCACCCCTCCACTTT
NA TRBJ1-6 TRBD1 TRBV28 CASNRDRYNSPLHF TGTGCCAGCAACCGGGACAGGTATAATTCACCCCTCCACTTT
medium-sized TRBJ1-1 TRBD1 TRBV11-2 CASSSTDRGGGFHTEAFF TGTGCCAGCAGCTCAACGGACAGGGGCGGTGGGTTTCACACTGAAGCTTTCTTT
once TRBJ2-1 TRBD1 TRBV19 CASSIQGQGNEQFF TGTGCCAGCTCAATACAGGGGCAGGGTAATGAGCAGTTCTTC
NA TRBJ1-2 TRBD1 TRBV19 CASSPGQGFLYGYTF TGTGCCAGTAGTCCGGGACAGGGGTTTCTCTATGGCTACACCTTC
NA TRBJ1-4 TRBD1 TRBV30 CAWSGGQFATNEKLFF TGTGCCTGGAGTGGGGGACAGTTTGCAACTAATGAAAAACTGTTTTTT
NA TRBJ2-7 TRBD2 TRBV19 CASSIHHGGTSGDEQYF TGTGCCAGTAGTATACATCATGGGGGGACTAGCGGGGACGAGCAGTACTTC
NA TRBJ1-4 NA TRBV7-2 CASSDTGAQGEKLFF TGTGCCAGCAGCGATACGGGGGCGCAAGGTGAAAAACTGTTTTTT
NA TRBJ2-1 TRBD2 TRBV7-2 CASSLGGLAGGPQFF TGTGCCAGCAGCTTAGGAGGTCTAGCGGGGGGACCGCAGTTCTTC
NA TRBJ2-6 NA TRBV27 CASSMSSGANVLTF TGTGCCAGCAGTATGAGCTCTGGGGCCAACGTCCTGACTTTC
once TRBJ2-1 TRBD2 TRBV9 CASSDLAGGAYNEQFF TGTGCCAGCAGCGACTTAGCGGGGGGAGCCTACAATGAGCAGTTCTTC
NA TRBJ1-3 NA TRBV6-6 CASSYGNRAGNTIYF TGTGCCAGCAGTTACGGAAATCGAGCTGGAAACACCATATATTTT
NA TRBJ1-2 NA TRBV6-5 CASSYRAGPLYGYTF TGTGCCAGCAGTTACAGGGCAGGCCCCCTGTATGGCTACACCTTC
NA TRBJ1-2 NA TRBV2 CGRLGWRYGYTF TGTGGCCGTTTAGGATGGCGCTATGGCTACACCTTC
few TRBJ1-5 NA TRBV19 CASRYGQTNQPQHF TGTGCCAGTAGATATGGACAGACAAATCAGCCCCAGCATTTT
NA TRBJ2-1 NA TRBV27 CASSLGQGIGNEQFF TGTGCCAGCAGTTTGGGCCAGGGGATTGGGAATGAGCAGTTCTTC
once TRBJ2-2 TRBD1 TRBV27 CASSSGQGIGELFF TGTGCCAGCAGTTCGGGACAGGGGATCGGGGAGCTGTTTTTT
NA TRBJ1-4 NA TRBV19 CASRGANEKLFF TGTGCCAGTAGGGGGGCGAATGAAAAACTGTTTTTT
NA TRBJ1-5 NA TRBV19 CASSIVDFWKPQHF TGTGCCAGTAGTATAGTCGACTTTTGGAAGCCCCAGCATTTT
NA TRBJ2-2 TRBD2 TRBV13 CASSLGHYGTSGGDTGELFF TGTGCCAGCAGCTTAGGTCACTACGGGACTAGCGGGGGGGACACCGGGGAGCTGTTTTTT
NA TRBJ2-1 NA TRBV29-1 CSAQDIDEQFF TGCAGCGCCCAGGACATCGATGAGCAGTTCTTC
NA TRBJ1-1 TRBD1 TRBV7-9 CASSLPDRANTEAFF TGTGCCAGCAGCTTACCCGACAGGGCGAACACTGAAGCTTTCTTT
NA TRBJ2-2 TRBD1 TRBV19 CASTEGQGRELFF TGTGCCAGTACTGAAGGACAGGGCCGGGAGCTGTTTTTT
NA TRBJ1-4 NA TRBV6-5 CASSYAGGSAKLFF TGTGCCAGCAGTTATGCGGGCGGGTCGGCGAAACTGTTTTTT
NA TRBJ2-5 NA TRBV30 CALNLGAFQETQYF TGTGCCTTAAACCTGGGGGCGTTTCAAGAGACCCAGTACTTC
NA TRBJ1-6 NA TRBV11-2 CASSPPGRYNSPLHF TGTGCCAGCAGCCCCCCGGGACGTTATAATTCACCCCTCCACTTT